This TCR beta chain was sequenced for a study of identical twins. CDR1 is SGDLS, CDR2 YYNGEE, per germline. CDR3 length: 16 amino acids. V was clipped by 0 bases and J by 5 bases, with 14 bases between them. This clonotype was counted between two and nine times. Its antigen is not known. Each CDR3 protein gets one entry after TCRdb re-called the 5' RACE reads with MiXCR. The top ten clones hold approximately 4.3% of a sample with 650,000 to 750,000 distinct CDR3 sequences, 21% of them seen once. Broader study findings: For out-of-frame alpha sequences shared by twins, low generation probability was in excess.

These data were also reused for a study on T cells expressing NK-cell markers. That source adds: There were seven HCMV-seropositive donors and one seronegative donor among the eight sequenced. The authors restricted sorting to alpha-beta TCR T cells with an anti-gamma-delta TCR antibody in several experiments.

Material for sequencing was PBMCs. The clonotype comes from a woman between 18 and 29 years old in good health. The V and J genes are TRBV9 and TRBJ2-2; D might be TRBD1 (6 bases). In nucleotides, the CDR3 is TGTGCCAGCAGCGTAGGCTTACAGGGTGGGACCGGGGAGCTGTTTTTT. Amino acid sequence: CASSVGLQGGTGELFF.